This TCR beta chain was found in a study of neurological immune-mediated disorders. In its sample, this clonotype was seen many times. Germline V gene sequence: CDR1 DFQATT, CDR2 SNEGSKA (reference sequence). The CDR3 covers 14 residues. With 5 bases removed from V and 1 base from J, the gap between germline ends came to 14 bases. TCRdb fed the 5' RACE reads into MiXCR, producing one record per CDR3 protein. The repertoire has around 70,000 distinct CDR3 sequences, 3.2% of them found once; the top ten carry about 5.5%. Sequenced input: PBMCs. This rearrangement joins TRBV20-1 to TRBJ1-2; unclear D gene. This TCR was recovered from a woman aged 45-60 years with multiple sclerosis. DNA for the CDR3: TGCAGTGCTTCCCCCACCAGTCTTAACTATGGCTACACCTTC. This sequence encodes CSASPTSLNYGYTF.